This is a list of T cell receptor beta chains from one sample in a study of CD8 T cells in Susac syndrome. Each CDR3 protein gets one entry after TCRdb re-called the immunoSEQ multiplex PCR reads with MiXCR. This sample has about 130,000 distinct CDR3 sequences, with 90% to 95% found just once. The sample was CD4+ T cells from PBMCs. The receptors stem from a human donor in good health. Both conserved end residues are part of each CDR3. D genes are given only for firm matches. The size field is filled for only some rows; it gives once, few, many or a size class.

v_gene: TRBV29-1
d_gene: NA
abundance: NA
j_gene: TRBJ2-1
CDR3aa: CSVAFSGNEQFF
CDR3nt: TGCAGCGTTGCATTTAGCGGAAATGAGCAGTTCTTC

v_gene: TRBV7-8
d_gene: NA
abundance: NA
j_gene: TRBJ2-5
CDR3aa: CASSSAPGHLRETQYF
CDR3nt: TGTGCCAGCAGTTCAGCTCCGGGCCACCTCCGGGAGACCCAGTACTTC

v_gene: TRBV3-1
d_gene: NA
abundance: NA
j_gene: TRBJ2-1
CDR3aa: CASSRPRSGSNEQFF
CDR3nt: TGTGCCAGCAGCCGCCCACGGTCTGGTAGCAATGAGCAGTTCTTC

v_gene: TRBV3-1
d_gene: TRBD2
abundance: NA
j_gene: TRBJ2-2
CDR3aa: CASSRGGRAAGELFF
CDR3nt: TGTGCCAGCAGTCGCGGCGGGAGGGCCGCCGGGGAGCTGTTTTTT

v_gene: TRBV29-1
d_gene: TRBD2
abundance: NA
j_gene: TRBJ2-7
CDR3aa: CSVVGLAGEYYEQYF
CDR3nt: TGCAGCGTTGTGGGGCTAGCGGGAGAATACTACGAGCAGTACTTC

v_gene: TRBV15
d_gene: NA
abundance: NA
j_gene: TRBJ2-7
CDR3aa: CATSRDSGGAASISYEQYF
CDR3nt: TGTGCCACCAGCAGAGATTCTGGAGGGGCCGCCTCAATCTCCTACGAGCAGTACTTC

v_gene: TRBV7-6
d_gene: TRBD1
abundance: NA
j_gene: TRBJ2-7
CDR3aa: CASSTSGQGYEQYF
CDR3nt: TGTGCCAGCAGCACCTCGGGACAGGGCTACGAGCAGTACTTC

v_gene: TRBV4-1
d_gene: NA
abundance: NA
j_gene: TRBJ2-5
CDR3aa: CASSQDQGKGQETQYF
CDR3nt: TGCGCCAGCAGCCAAGATCAGGGGAAGGGCCAAGAGACCCAGTACTTC

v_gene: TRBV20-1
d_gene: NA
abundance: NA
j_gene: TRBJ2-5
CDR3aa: CSAQGPGPETQYF
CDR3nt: TGCAGTGCTCAAGGTCCGGGCCCAGAGACCCAGTACTTC

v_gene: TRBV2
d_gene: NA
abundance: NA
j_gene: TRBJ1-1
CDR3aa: CASTIEGTIMNTEAFF
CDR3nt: TGTGCCAGCACCATTGAGGGGACGATTATGAACACTGAAGCTTTCTTT

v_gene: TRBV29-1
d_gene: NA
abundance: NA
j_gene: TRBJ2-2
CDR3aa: CSAEAGLNTGELFF
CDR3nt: TGCAGCGCGGAAGCAGGGTTGAACACCGGGGAGCTGTTTTTT

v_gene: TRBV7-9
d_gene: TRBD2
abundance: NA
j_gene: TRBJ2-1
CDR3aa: CASSLGASGEQFF
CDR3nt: TGTGCCAGCAGCTTAGGGGCTAGCGGTGAGCAGTTCTTC

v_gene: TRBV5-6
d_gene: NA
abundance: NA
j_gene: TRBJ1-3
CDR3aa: CASSLRGGNTIYF
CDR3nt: TGTGCCAGCAGCTTAAGAGGTGGAAACACCATATATTTT

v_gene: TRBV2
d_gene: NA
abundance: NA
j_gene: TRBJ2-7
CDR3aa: CASSEFQGLGYEQYF
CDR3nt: TGTGCCAGCAGTGAATTCCAGGGGTTGGGCTACGAGCAGTACTTC

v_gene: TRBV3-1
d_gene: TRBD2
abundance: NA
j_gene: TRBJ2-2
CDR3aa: CASSHSGRNSGGELFF
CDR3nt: TGTGCCAGCAGCCATTCCGGGAGGAATAGTGGCGGGGAGCTGTTTTTT

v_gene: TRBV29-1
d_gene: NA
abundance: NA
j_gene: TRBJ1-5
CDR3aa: CSVSQGYNQPQHF
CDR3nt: TGCAGCGTTTCCCAGGGGTACAATCAGCCCCAGCATTTT

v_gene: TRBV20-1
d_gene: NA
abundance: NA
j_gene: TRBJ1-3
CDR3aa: CSARRVAGRLSGNTIYF
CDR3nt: TGCAGTGCTAGAAGGGTCGCAGGGCGCCTCTCTGGAAACACCATATATTTT

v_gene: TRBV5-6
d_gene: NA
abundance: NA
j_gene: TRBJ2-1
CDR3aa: CASSLPESEQFF
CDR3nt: TGTGCCAGCAGCCTTCCCGAGAGCGAGCAGTTCTTC

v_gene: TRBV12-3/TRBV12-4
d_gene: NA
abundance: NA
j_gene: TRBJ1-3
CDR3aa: CASTPSYSGNTIYF
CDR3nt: TGTGCCAGCACCCCTTCCTACTCTGGAAACACCATATATTTT

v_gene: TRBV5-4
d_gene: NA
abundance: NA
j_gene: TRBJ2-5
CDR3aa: CASSFRVGETQYF
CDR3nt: TGTGCCAGCAGCTTCAGGGTGGGGGAGACCCAGTACTTC

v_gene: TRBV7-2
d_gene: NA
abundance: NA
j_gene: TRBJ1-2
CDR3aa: CASSFAPSYGYTF
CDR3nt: TGTGCCAGCAGCTTCGCGCCTTCCTATGGCTACACCTTC

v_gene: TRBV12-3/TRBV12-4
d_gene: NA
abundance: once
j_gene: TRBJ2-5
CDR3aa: CASSLSRQAGQETQYF
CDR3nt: TGTGCCAGCAGTTTATCCCGACAGGCGGGTCAAGAGACCCAGTACTTC

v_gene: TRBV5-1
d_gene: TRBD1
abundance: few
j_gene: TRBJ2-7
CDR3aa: CASSGQGYEQYF
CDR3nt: TGTGCCAGCAGTGGACAGGGCTACGAGCAGTACTTC

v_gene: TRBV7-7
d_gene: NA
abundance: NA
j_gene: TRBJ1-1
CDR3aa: CASSLTKNTEAFF
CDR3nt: TGTGCTAGCAGCCTTACCAAGAACACTGAAGCTTTCTTT

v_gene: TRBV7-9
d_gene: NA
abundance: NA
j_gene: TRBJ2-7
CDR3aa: CASSPDNVPYEQYF
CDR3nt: TGTGCCAGCAGCCCCGACAACGTTCCCTACGAGCAGTACTTC

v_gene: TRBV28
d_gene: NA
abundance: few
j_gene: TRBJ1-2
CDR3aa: CASSSNYGYTF
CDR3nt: TGTGCCAGCAGTTCAAACTATGGCTACACCTTC

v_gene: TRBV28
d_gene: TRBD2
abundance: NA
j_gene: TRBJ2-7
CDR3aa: CASSPAGTSGMAYEQYF
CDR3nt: TGTGCCAGCAGTCCGGCCGGGACTAGCGGGATGGCCTACGAGCAGTACTTC

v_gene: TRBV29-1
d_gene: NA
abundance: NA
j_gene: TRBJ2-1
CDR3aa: CSVGNNYNEQFF
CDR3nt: TGCAGCGTTGGAAATAACTACAATGAGCAGTTCTTC

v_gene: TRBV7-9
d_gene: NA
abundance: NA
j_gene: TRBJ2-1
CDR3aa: CASSFESYNEQFF
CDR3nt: TGTGCCAGCAGCTTCGAATCCTACAATGAGCAGTTCTTC

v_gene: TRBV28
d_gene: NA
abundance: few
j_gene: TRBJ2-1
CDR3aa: CASSFRLNEQFF
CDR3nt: TGTGCCAGCAGTTTTCGGCTCAATGAGCAGTTCTTC

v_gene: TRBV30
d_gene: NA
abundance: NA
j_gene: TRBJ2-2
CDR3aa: CAWSTLMIGELFF
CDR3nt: TGTGCCTGGAGTACACTGATGATCGGGGAGCTGTTTTTT

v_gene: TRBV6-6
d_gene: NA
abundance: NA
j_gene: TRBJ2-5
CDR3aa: CASTPRRAQETQYF
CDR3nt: TGTGCCAGCACCCCCCGGAGGGCCCAAGAGACCCAGTACTTC

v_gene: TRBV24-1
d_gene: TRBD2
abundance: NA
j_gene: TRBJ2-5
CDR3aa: CATSEGGGGETQYF
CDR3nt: TGTGCCACCAGTGAGGGTGGCGGGGGGGAGACCCAGTACTTC

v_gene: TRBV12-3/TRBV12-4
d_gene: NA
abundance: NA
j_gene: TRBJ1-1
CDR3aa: CASSWPRETEAFF
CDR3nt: TGTGCCAGCAGTTGGCCCCGGGAGACTGAAGCTTTCTTT

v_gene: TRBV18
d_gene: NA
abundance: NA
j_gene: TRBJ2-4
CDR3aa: CASSPPNLGTEGNIQYF
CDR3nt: TGTGCCAGCTCACCACCGAATTTAGGCACGGAGGGGAACATTCAGTACTTC

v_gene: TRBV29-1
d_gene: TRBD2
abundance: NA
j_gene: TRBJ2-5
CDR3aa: CSGSGKETQYF
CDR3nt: TGCAGCGGAAGCGGGAAGGAGACCCAGTACTTC

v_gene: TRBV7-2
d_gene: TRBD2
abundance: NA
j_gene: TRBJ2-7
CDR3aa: CASSVRGGSSYEQYF
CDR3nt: TGTGCCAGCAGCGTTCGGGGCGGGAGCTCCTACGAGCAGTACTTC

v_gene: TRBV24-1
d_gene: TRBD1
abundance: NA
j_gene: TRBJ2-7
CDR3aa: CATSESGTGREQYF
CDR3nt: TGTGCCACCAGTGAGAGCGGGACAGGGCGCGAGCAGTACTTC

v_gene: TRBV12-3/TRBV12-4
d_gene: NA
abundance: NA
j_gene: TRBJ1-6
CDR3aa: CASSFGTANSPLHF
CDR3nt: TGTGCCAGCAGTTTTGGTACAGCTAATTCACCCCTCCACTTT

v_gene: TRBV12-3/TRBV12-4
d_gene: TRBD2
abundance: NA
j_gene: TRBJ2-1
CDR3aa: CASSRGLAGVRNEQFF
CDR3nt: TGTGCCAGCAGCCGGGGACTAGCGGGAGTGCGGAATGAGCAGTTCTTC

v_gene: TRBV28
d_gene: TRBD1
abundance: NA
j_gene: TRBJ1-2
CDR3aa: CASRLGTAYGYTF
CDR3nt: TGTGCCAGCAGACTCGGGACAGCTTATGGCTACACCTTC

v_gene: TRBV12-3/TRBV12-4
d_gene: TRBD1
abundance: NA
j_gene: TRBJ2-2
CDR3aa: CASSTTGGAPGELFF
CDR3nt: TGTGCCAGCAGCACTACAGGGGGCGCCCCCGGGGAGCTGTTTTTT

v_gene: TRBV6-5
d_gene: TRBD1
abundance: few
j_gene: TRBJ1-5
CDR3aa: CASSPGTGSNQPQHF
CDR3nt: TGTGCCAGCAGCCCCGGGACAGGGAGCAATCAGCCCCAGCATTTT

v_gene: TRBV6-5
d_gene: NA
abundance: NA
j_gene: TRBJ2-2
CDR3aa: CASRGKNTGELFF
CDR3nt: TGTGCCAGCAGAGGAAAGAACACCGGGGAGCTGTTTTTT

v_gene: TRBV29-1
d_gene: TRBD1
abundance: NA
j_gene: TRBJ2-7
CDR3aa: CSVLDRGKTYEQYF
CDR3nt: TGCAGCGTGTTGGACAGGGGGAAAACCTACGAGCAGTACTTC

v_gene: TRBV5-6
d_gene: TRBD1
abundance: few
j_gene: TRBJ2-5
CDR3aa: CASSLEGGRWLKTQYF
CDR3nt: TGTGCCAGCAGCTTGGAAGGGGGCCGTTGGCTAAAGACCCAGTACTTC

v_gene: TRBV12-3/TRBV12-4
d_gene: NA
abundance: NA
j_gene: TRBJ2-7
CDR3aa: CASSFGRAYEQYF
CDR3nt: TGTGCCAGCAGTTTTGGCAGGGCCTACGAGCAGTACTTC